This record concerns one T cell receptor (beta chain) sequence. TCRdb analysed the 5' RACE reads with MiXCR anew, one entry per CDR3 protein. This sample yields about 560,000 distinct CDR3 sequences, of which around 15% are seen a single time; just over 8% belongs to the top ten. This specimen comes from a study of T-cell memory formation after mild COVID-19. This clonotype was sampled from an adult woman who had mild COVID-19 (a few samples of this study predate the infection). Cell type and time point are not known. The sequenced material came from PBMCs or a T cell subset sorted from them (not recorded which).

CDR3 sequence: CASTNGGEGNEQFF. The CDR3 coding sequence is TGTGCCAGCACGAACGGAGGCGAAGGAAATGAGCAGTTCTTC. This chain connects TRBV6-5 to TRBJ2-1, with D tentatively TRBD2 (5 bases). The length of the CDR3 is 14 residues. Germline V CDR1 and CDR2: MNHEY, SVGAGI. V lost 7 bases, J lost 7 bases, and 17 bases lay in between.